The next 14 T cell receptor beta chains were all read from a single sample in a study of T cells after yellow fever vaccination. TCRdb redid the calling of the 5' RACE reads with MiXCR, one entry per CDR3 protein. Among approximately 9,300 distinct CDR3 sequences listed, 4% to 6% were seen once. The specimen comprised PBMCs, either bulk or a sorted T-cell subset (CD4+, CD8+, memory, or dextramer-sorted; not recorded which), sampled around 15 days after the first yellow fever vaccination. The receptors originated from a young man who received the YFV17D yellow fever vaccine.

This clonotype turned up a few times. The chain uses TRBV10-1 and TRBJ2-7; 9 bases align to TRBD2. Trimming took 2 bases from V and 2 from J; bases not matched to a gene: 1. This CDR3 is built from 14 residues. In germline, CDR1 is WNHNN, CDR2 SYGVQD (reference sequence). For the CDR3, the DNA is TGCGCCAGCAGTGAGGCTAGCGGGGCCTACGAGCAGTACTTC. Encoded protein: CASSEASGAYEQYF.

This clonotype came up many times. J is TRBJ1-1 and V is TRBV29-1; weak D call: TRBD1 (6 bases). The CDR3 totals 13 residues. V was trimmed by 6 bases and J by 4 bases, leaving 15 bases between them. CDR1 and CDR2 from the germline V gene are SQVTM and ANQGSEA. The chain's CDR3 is CSVGKGGGTEAFF. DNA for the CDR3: TGCAGCGTCGGGAAGGGGGGGGGCACTGAAGCTTTCTTT. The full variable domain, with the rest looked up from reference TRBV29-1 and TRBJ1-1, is SAVISQKPSRDICQRGTSLTIQCQVDSQVTMMFWYRQQPGQSLTLIATANQGSEATYESGFVIDKFPISRPNLTFSTLTVSNMSPEDSSIYLCSVGKGGGTEAFFGQGTRLTVV.

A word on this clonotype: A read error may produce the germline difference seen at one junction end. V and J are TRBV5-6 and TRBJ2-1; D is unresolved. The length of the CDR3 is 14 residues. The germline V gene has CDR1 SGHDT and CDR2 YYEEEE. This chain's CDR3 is CAISQVIPYNEQFF. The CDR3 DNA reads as TGTGCCATCAGCCAGGTGATCCCCTACAATGAGCAGTTCTTC.

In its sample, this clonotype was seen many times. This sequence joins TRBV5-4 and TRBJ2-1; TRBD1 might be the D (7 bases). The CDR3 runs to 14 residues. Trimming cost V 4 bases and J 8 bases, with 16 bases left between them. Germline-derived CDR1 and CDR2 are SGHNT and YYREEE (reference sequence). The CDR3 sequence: CASSPTGDSHEQFF. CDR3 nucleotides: TGTGCCAGCAGCCCCACAGGGGACTCACATGAGCAGTTCTTC.

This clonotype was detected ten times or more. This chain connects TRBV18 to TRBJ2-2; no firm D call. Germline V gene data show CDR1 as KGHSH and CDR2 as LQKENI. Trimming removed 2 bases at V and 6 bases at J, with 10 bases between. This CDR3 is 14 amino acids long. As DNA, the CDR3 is TGTGCCAGCTCACCATTGACTCCCGCCGGGGAGCTGTTTTTT. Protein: CASSPLTPAGELFF.

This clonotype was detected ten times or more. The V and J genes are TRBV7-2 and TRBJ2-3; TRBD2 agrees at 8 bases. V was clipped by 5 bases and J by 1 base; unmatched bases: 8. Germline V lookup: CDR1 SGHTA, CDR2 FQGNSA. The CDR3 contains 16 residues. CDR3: CASSVQRGSGTDTQYF. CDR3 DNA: TGTGCCAGCAGCGTTCAGCGGGGGTCTGGCACAGATACGCAGTATTTT.

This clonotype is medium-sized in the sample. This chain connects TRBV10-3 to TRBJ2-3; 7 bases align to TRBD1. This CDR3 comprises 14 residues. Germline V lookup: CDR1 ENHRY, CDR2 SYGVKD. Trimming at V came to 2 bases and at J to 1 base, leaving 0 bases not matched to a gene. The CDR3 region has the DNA TGTGCCATCAGTGAGACAGGGGGCACAGATACGCAGTATTTT. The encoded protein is CAISETGGTDTQYF.

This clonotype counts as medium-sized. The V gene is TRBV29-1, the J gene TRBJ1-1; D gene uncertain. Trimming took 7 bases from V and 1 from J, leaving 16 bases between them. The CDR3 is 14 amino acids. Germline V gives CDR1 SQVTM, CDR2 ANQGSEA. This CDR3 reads CSAKERWWNTEAFF. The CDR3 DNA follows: TGCAGCGCCAAGGAAAGGTGGTGGAACACTGAAGCTTTCTTT.

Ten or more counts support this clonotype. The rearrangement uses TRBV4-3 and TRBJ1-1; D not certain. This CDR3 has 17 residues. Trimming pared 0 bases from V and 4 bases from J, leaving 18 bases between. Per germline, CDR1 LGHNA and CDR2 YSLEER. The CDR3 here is CASSQDPSAGDPTEAFF. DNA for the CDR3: TGCGCCAGCAGCCAAGATCCTTCAGCTGGAGACCCCACTGAAGCTTTCTTT.

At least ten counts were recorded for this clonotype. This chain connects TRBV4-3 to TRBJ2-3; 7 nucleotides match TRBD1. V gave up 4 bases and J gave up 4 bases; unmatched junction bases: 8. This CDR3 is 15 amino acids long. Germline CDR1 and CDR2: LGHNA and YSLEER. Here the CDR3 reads CASSPQGQGADTQYF. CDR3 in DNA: TGCGCCAGCAGCCCACAGGGGCAGGGAGCAGATACGCAGTATTTT.

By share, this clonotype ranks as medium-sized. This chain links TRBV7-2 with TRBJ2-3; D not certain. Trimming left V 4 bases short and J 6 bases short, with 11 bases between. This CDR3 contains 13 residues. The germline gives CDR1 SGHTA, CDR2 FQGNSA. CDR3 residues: CASSSRRADTQYF. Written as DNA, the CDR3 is TGTGCCAGCAGCTCCCGCCGGGCCGATACGCAGTATTTT.

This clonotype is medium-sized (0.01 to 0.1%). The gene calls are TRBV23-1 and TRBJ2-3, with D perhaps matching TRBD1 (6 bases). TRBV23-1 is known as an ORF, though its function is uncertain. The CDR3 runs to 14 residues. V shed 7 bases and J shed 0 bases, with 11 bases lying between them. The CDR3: CASITGSSTDTQYF. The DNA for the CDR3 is TGCGCCAGCATTACAGGGTCGAGCACAGATACGCAGTATTTT.

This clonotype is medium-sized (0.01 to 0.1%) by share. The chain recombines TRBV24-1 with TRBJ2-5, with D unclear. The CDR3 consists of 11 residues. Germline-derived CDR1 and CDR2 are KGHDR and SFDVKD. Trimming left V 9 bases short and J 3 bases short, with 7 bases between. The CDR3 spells CATPREETQYF. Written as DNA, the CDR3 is TGTGCCACCCCTAGAGAAGAGACCCAGTACTTC.

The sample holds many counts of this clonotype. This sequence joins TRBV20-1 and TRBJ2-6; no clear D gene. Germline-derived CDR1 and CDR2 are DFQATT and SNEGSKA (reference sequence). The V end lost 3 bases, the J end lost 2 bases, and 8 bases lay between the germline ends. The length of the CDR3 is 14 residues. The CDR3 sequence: CSASRAPGANVLTF. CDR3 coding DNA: TGCAGTGCTAGTAGGGCCCCTGGGGCCAACGTCCTGACTTTC.